This record covers a single TCR beta chain. These data belong to a study of blood T cell repertoires in COVID-19. Turning to the study itself: Acute and convalescent COVID-19 samples came from the United States, Italy and Spain. Sources were T cells, B-cell-depleted T cells, or PBMCs; the material itself was cDNA or gDNA.

Authors' analysis steps: Amplified reference gene primers provided the basis for estimating nucleated cell counts. The assay was immunoSEQ multiplex PCR, and TCRdb's table has in-frame clones only and misses some. D and trimming were read from the DNA, whereas the V and J calls and clone size are those reported in that table. The sample consists of tens of thousands of clones, around 90% of them appearing once. The CDR3 runs to 18 residues. Germline lookup yields CDR1 MDHEN and CDR2 SYDVKM. Between the trimmed V and J ends, which lost 4 bases and 5 bases, there was a span of 24 bases. The sequencing input was peripheral blood. This clonotype originated in a woman older than 75 with active COVID-19. The V call is TRBV28, the J call TRBJ2-1, with D perhaps TRBD1 (5 bases). The CDR3 bases are TGTGCCAGCAGTTCCCCGTGGGCAGGGAAACAATACCACAATGAGCAGTTCTTC. Protein sequence: CASSSPWAGKQYHNEQFF.